The next 9 T cell receptor beta chains were all read from a single sample in a study of early T cells in non-severe SARS-CoV-2 infection. TCRdb reprocessed the 5' RACE reads with MiXCR, giving one entry per CDR3 protein. The sample records tens of thousands of distinct CDR3 sequences, about 10% being singletons. The specimen sequenced was whole blood. The receptors come from an adult who was a healthcare worker with PCR-confirmed SARS-CoV-2 infection or an uninfected control (not recorded which).

This clonotype appeared a few times. J is TRBJ2-2 and V is TRBV29-1; a weak D match, TRBD1 (6 bases). Germline V gives CDR1 SQVTM, CDR2 ANQGSEA. This CDR3 spans 13 amino acids. Trimming took off 5 bases at V and 0 bases at J, with 7 bases between the two ends. The CDR3 coding sequence is TGCAGCGTTTGGACAGCGAACACCGGGGAGCTGTTTTTT. Its translation: CSVWTANTGELFF.

This clonotype was observed a few times. The chain couples TRBV7-9 to TRBJ1-2, with D unresolved. This CDR3 spans 13 amino acids. CDR1 SEHNR and CDR2 FQNEAQ come from the germline V gene (reference sequence). The V and J ends lost 1 base and 8 bases respectively, with 11 bases between them. CDR3 loop: CASSLVRGKGYTF. Here the CDR3 DNA reads TGTGCCAGCAGCTTAGTTCGCGGGAAGGGCTACACCTTC.

This clonotype was seen at least ten times. The chain employs TRBV6-2 or TRBV6-3 and TRBJ2-3; possibly TRBD2 for D (5 bases). The CDR3 is 14 residues long. The germline V and J ends were trimmed by 6 bases and 2 bases, with 12 bases remaining between them. Germline CDR1 reads MNHEY; CDR2 reads SVGEGT. The CDR3 DNA sequence: TGTGCCAGCAGGGCGGGCTACGACACAGATACGCAGTATTTT. Amino acids: CASRAGYDTDTQYF.

This clonotype was seen only a few times. This chain uses TRBV7-2 with TRBJ2-3, with 8 nucleotides matching TRBD2. CDR3 size: 14 residues. Per the germline V gene, CDR1 is SGHTA and CDR2 is FQGNSA. The V segment lost 5 bases and the J segment 1 base; nucleotides outside the gene matches: 2. CDR3 DNA: TGTGCCAGCAGCATTAGCGGGGGCACAGATACGCAGTATTTT. It encodes CASSISGGTDTQYF.

The chain recombines TRBV9 with TRBJ2-1; no reliable D call. The CDR3 has 13 residues. Deletions cut 3 bases from V and 9 bases from J, with 13 bases between. Germline CDR1 and CDR2: SGDLS and YYNGEE. Here the CDR3 DNA reads TGTGCCAGCAGCGCGCGAGAAGGTATTGAGCAGTTCTTC. Translation gives CASSAREGIEQFF.

The rearrangement joins TRBV19 to TRBJ2-2; D is possibly TRBD1 (6 bases). V dropped 9 bases and J dropped 1 base, with 12 bases sitting between them. Germline-derived CDR1 and CDR2 are LNHDA and SQIVND (reference sequence). CDR3 size: 14 residues. As DNA, the CDR3 is TGTGCCAGCACGGGACAAGAGAACACCGGGGAGCTGTTTTTT. Its translation: CASTGQENTGELFF.

This clonotype was detected a few times. The V call is TRBV6-5, the J call TRBJ2-7; TRBD2 matches at 8 bases. The CDR3 has 15 amino acids. With V trimmed by 2 bases and J by 2 bases, 5 bases remained unmatched. The germline CDR1 and CDR2 sequences are MNHEY and SVGAGI. CDR3 sequence: CASSYEGTSPYEQYF. The CDR3 DNA reads TGTGCCAGCAGTTACGAGGGGACTAGTCCCTACGAGCAGTACTTC.

This clonotype was counted at least ten times. The chain employs TRBV7-2 and TRBJ2-1; a possible D gene is TRBD2 (6 bases). This CDR3 is 15 amino acids long. Deletions cut 1 base from V and 3 bases from J, with 10 bases between. Germline assignment: CDR1 SGHTA and CDR2 FQGNSA. This chain's CDR3 is CASSLGLADYNEQFF. The CDR3 DNA sequence: TGTGCCAGCAGCTTAGGGTTAGCGGACTACAATGAGCAGTTCTTC. Full variable domain (outside the CDR3, taken from reference TRBV7-2 and TRBJ2-1): GAGVSQSPSNKVTEKGKDVELRCDPISGHTALYWYRQSLGQGLEFLIYFQGNSAPDKSGLPSDRFSAERTGGSVSTLTIQRTQQEDSAVYLCASSLGLADYNEQFFGPGTRLTVL.

This clonotype was seen a handful of times. The V call is TRBV3-1, the J call TRBJ1-1; D is uncertain. V was shortened by 6 bases and J by 5 bases, with 16 bases between the two germline ends. Germline values: CDR1 LGHDT, CDR2 YNNKEL (reference sequence). The CDR3 extends over 14 amino acids. The chain's CDR3 is CASRGSEARTEAFF. The CDR3 coding sequence is TGTGCCAGCAGGGGATCTGAGGCGCGGACTGAAGCTTTCTTT.